This TCR beta chain was observed in a study of control samples from healthy donors and cancer patients. Some clones are missing from TCRdb's copy, which holds only in-frame ones; the method was immunoSEQ multiplex PCR. The repertoire holds fewer than 200,000 clones, with 70% to 90% as singletons. The TCR was taken from a man aged 25 to 40 in good health. Sequencing was carried out using blood.

The CDR3 loop is CASSLGNYGYTF. CDR3 coding DNA: TGTGCCAGCAGCTTGGGTAACTATGGCTACACCTTC. J is TRBJ1-2 and V is TRBV5-6, with D unclear. Per germline, CDR1 SGHDT and CDR2 YYEEEE. The V end lost 0 bases, the J end lost 1 base, and 1 base lay between the germline ends. CDR3 length: 12 amino acids.